This section outlines one T cell receptor (beta chain) sequence together with its context. The specificity of this receptor is unknown. Per-base quality was not reported, and no clone a single base away is much larger than it. The record originates from a study of blood T cell repertoires in COVID-19 (dated by TCRdb to the early 2020s). Notes on the research overall: Samples from collaborators originated in the United States, Italy and Spain and spanned both the acute and convalescent phases of COVID-19. The repertoires were released in a freely available public database meant as a resource for research on the immune response to SARS-CoV-2. The material from the prospective study consisted of cDNA or gDNA derived from T cells, B-cell-depleted T cells, or PBMCs. HLA class I and class II types, where available, came from metadata supplied by the sample provider rather than from assay-based typing. The sample metadata nearly always contained a de-identified subject ID, COVID-19 status, age in years and sex. Deeply sampled blood TCRbeta repertoires from subjects exposed to, actively infected with, or recovered from COVID-19 were included in the dataset. Samples were obtained from the ongoing ImmuneRACE study (first 160 participants) and from over a thousand subjects provided by 6 global collaborators. Study-wide conclusions, independent of this receptor: The amount of clinical and demographic metadata varied by source and participant and was provided uncurated.

In Seattle, one collaborating source enrolled patients while the infection was active and tracked those patients longitudinally over the course of disease. Collaborating institutions collected whole blood in K2EDTA tubes following their own protocols. For TCRbeta analysis, collaborators shipped samples in one of three forms: frozen whole blood, isolated PBMCs, or DNA extracted from either of those sample types. From the cysteine through the phenylalanine, the CDR3 covers 14 amino acids. Kept here is only the CDR3 DNA, which spans 42 bases and is read in frame from base 1. The germline V gene supplies CDR1 ENHRY and CDR2 SYGVKD. The germline V and J ends show losses of 7 bases and 3 bases respectively, and no gene match explains 4 bases of the junction. TCRbeta CDR3 regions were amplified from genomic DNA using the immunoSEQ Assay, a bias-controlled multiplex PCR. From the authors' description of their analysis: The number of nucleated cells in each sample was estimated by amplification of reference gene primers within the assay. To quantify the absolute abundance of each unique TCRbeta CDR3 rearrangement, sequence reads were collapsed and filtered. For each sample, productive Simpson clonality was calculated as the square root of Simpson's diversity index across productive rearrangements. TCRdb took this table from immuneACCESS and kept in-frame rearrangements with V and J called. Such tables lack part of the clones; where checked against another copy, unresolved V genes explain under half of the gap, and the rest is unexplained. That table supplies the V and J calls and clone size; D and trimming were determined from the DNA. This sample gives around 280,000 clones in total; around nine tenths of them show up just once. The ten largest account for approximately 11% of the sample.

This TCR derives from a woman in her twenties or thirties with COVID-19, enrolled during active disease. Sequencing was carried out using peripheral blood. In this chain, TRBV10-3 is recombined with TRBJ2-1, with 9 bases aligning to TRBD1. The CDR3 region: CAITDRGNYNEQFF. Here is the DNA: TGTGCCATCACAGACAGGGGGAACTACAATGAGCAGTTCTTC.